These 24 T cell receptor beta chains share one sample of origin, sequenced in a study of blood T cell repertoires in COVID-19. Data came from immunoSEQ multiplex PCR; TCRdb stores just in-frame clones and leaves some out. The sample includes about 200,000 clones, roughly nine tenths of them seen just once. What was sequenced was peripheral blood. Receptor source: a woman in her forties or fifties with acute or convalescent COVID-19.

This rearrangement joins TRBV4-2 to TRBJ1-4; 9 nucleotides agree with TRBD1. CDR3 length: 15 amino acids. CDR1 and CDR2 (germline): LGHNA, YNFKEQ. The trim removed 4 bases at V and 7 bases at J, leaving 7 bases unmatched. CDR3 in DNA: TGTGCCAGCAGCCCTGCTGGGGACAGGGCTGAAAAACTGTTTTTT. This translates into CASSPAGDRAEKLFF.

The V and J genes are TRBV3-1 (or the pseudogene TRBV3-2) and TRBJ2-5; the match to TRBD2 covers 8 bases. The CDR3 loop spans 15 amino acids. The germline CDR1 and CDR2 sequences are LGHDT and YNNKEL (reference sequence). V dropped 1 base and J dropped 4; count of bases not matched to a gene: 5. CDR3: CASSQGGLGLETQYF. CDR3 bases: TGTGCCAGCAGCCAAGGGGGACTAGGGTTAGAGACCCAGTACTTC.

The V and J genes are TRBV2 and TRBJ2-7; tentative D call: TRBD2 (5 bases). CDR1 and CDR2 (germline): SNHLY, FYNNEI. The CDR3 consists of 13 residues. V was clipped by 1 base and J by 7 bases, with 11 bases between them. The CDR3 DNA reads TGTGCCAGCAGTGAAGGCCTAGCAAGGGAGCAGTACTTC. Protein sequence: CASSEGLAREQYF.

The rearrangement uses TRBV10-3 and TRBJ2-7, with TRBD1 identical over 11 bases. Trimming took 6 bases from V and 1 from J; bases not matched to a gene: 5. This CDR3 has 15 residues. Per germline, CDR1 ENHRY and CDR2 SYGVKD. The CDR3 nucleotides read TGTGCCATCAGCGGACAGGGGGCCGTATCCTACGAGCAGTACTTC. Its protein product is CAISGQGAVSYEQYF.

The chain is built from TRBV6-2 or TRBV6-3 and TRBJ2-2; D call uncertain. CDR1 and CDR2 (germline): MNHEY, SVGEGT. This CDR3 is built from 14 residues. V gave up 2 bases and J gave up 8 bases, with 12 bases separating them. For the CDR3, the DNA is TGTGCCAGCAGTTACGGTATTCGAGCGGGGGAGCTGTTTTTT. This codes for CASSYGIRAGELFF.

This sequence joins TRBV7-2 and TRBJ1-2, with a possible D match to TRBD1 (6 bases). CDR1 and CDR2 (germline): SGHTA, FQGNSA. The CDR3 runs 14 residues. V was pared by 1 base and J by 8 bases, with 14 bases between. The CDR3 here is CASSLDRERGGYTF. For the CDR3, the DNA is TGTGCCAGCAGCTTAGACAGGGAGCGGGGAGGCTACACCTTC.

The rearrangement joins TRBV10-3 to TRBJ1-3; tentative D call: TRBD1 (5 bases). V was pared by 6 bases and J by 4 bases, with 10 bases between. This CDR3 region has 13 residues. The germline V gene has CDR1 ENHRY and CDR2 SYGVKD. CDR3 bases: TGTGCCATCAGAGACAGTTTAGGAAACACCATATATTTT. Its translation: CAIRDSLGNTIYF.

The chain carries TRBV6-5 and TRBJ1-5; 10 bases map to TRBD1. After removal of 6 bases from V and 8 bases from J, the junction contained 7 bases not matched to a gene. CDR1 MNHEY and CDR2 SVGAGI come from the germline V gene. The CDR3 is 14 residues long. The CDR3 coding sequence is TGTGCCAGCAGAAAAGACAGGGGGCCTGAGCCCCAGCATTTT. Its translation is CASRKDRGPEPQHF.

The chain carries TRBV5-1 and TRBJ2-5; possibly TRBD2 for D (6 bases). This CDR3 is 12 amino acids long. Germline V gene data show CDR1 as SGHRS and CDR2 as YFSETQ. The V and J ends lost 7 bases and 5 bases respectively, with 12 bases between them. This chain's CDR3 is CASRRGTETQYF. The CDR3 nucleotides are TGCGCCAGCCGGCGGGGTACGGAGACCCAGTACTTC.

V is TRBV6-4 and J is TRBJ2-3, with 14 bases identical to TRBD2. Per germline, CDR1 MRHNA and CDR2 SNTAGT. J lost 14 bases, V lost 0 bases, and 7 bases had no gene match. This CDR3 region has 15 residues. The chain's CDR3 is CASSDSQEGLAGVYF. The CDR3 DNA follows: TGTGCCAGCAGTGACTCCCAAGAGGGACTAGCGGGAGTGTATTTT.

This chain joins TRBV12-3 or TRBV12-4 and TRBJ1-1; tentatively, D is TRBD1 (6 bases). V was cut by 6 bases and J by 3 bases, with 11 bases left in between. The CDR3 has 13 residues. For the CDR3, the DNA is TGTGCCAGCAGGTCGGACAGTTACACTGAAGCTTTCTTT. Its protein product is CASRSDSYTEAFF.

The chain uses TRBV12-3 or TRBV12-4 and TRBJ1-4; 8 nucleotides agree with TRBD1. This CDR3 has 13 amino acids. V shed 4 bases and J 8 bases; nucleotides not matched to a gene: 3. The CDR3 spells CASSWTGREKLFF. The CDR3 DNA follows: TGTGCCAGCAGTTGGACAGGGCGGGAAAAACTGTTTTTT.

This chain links TRBV6-5 with TRBJ1-1; the D gene is possibly TRBD1 (5 bases). This CDR3 has 15 residues. V gave up 6 bases and J gave up 2 bases, with 16 bases separating them. Germline V gene data show CDR1 as MNHEY and CDR2 as SVGAGI. The CDR3 loop is CASRRGTTVNTEAFF. In DNA form, the CDR3 reads TGTGCCAGCAGGCGGGGTACGACAGTCAACACTGAAGCTTTCTTT.

The chain joins TRBV7-2 to TRBJ1-2, with TRBD1 as a possible D gene (6 bases). This CDR3 is built from 12 residues. Germline V gene data show CDR1 as SGHTA and CDR2 as FQGNSA. V was pared by 2 bases and J by 9 bases, with 10 bases between. In DNA form, the CDR3 reads TGTGCCAGCAGCTTAAATGGGGGCCGCTACACCTTC. This encodes CASSLNGGRYTF.

The chain combines TRBV6-1 with TRBJ1-1, with no clear D. Germline-derived CDR1 and CDR2 are MNHNS and SASEGT. The CDR3 runs to 13 residues. Trimming removed 2 bases from V and 1 base from J, with 5 bases in between. The CDR3 DNA sequence: TGTGCCAGCAGTGAACAGCGGAACACTGAAGCTTTCTTT. This sequence encodes CASSEQRNTEAFF.

The genes are TRBV7-8 and TRBJ1-1, with 8 nucleotides matching TRBD1. This CDR3 is 17 amino acids long. Trimming cost V 1 base and J 2 bases; bases outside gene matches: 9. The V gene's germline CDR1 is SGHVS and CDR2 FQNEAQ. The CDR3 region has the DNA TGTGCCAGCAGCTTAGGGGGGACAGGTCCCTTTAACACTGAAGCTTTCTTT. Protein sequence: CASSLGGTGPFNTEAFF.

This rearrangement joins TRBV12-5 to TRBJ1-2; D unresolved. CDR1 is LGHNT, CDR2 FRNRAP, per germline. Trimming took off 4 bases at V and 6 bases at J, with 9 bases between the two ends. The CDR3 loop spans 12 amino acids. The CDR3 DNA reads TGTGCTAGTGGTTGGAGTTGGGATGGCTACACCTTC. Translated, it gives CASGWSWDGYTF.

The genes are TRBV10-1 and TRBJ2-1; D possibly corresponds to TRBD2 (5 bases). In germline, CDR1 is WNHNN, CDR2 SYGVQD (reference sequence). CDR3 length: 13 residues. V lost 3 bases and J lost 6, with 9 bases in between. For the CDR3, the DNA is TGCGCCAGCAGTGAAGGGAGTTTCAATGAGCAGTTCTTC. Residues: CASSEGSFNEQFF.

In DNA form, the CDR3 reads TGTGCCAGCAGGACCCGACAGGGGGTACGAGATACGCAGTATTTT. This codes for CASRTRQGVRDTQYF. V gene TRBV2 combines with J gene TRBJ2-3; 9 bases align to TRBD1. This CDR3 is 15 amino acids long. The germline V gene has CDR1 SNHLY and CDR2 FYNNEI. After removal of 6 bases from V and 5 bases from J, the junction contained 9 bases not matched to a gene.

The rearrangement uses TRBV2 and TRBJ2-6, with 7 bases aligning to TRBD1. Germline values: CDR1 SNHLY, CDR2 FYNNEI. Losses at the gene ends were 3 bases for V and 0 bases for J; bases not matched to a gene: 8. CDR3 length equals 18 residues. CDR3 sequence (DNA): TGTGCCAGCAGTGAGAGGGAACAGGGGACCTCTGGGGCCAACGTCCTGACTTTC. Its translation is CASSEREQGTSGANVLTF.

The chain carries TRBV19 and TRBJ1-5; D uncertain. The CDR3 totals 13 residues. V lost 8 bases to trimming and J lost 4 bases, with 12 bases between them. Germline-derived CDR1 and CDR2 are LNHDA and SQIVND (reference sequence). CDR3 sequence reads: CASGRGNNQPQHF. DNA of the CDR3: TGTGCCAGTGGAAGAGGGAATAATCAGCCCCAGCATTTT.

The chain links TRBV7-2 to TRBJ1-2; no firm D call. Germline CDR1 is SGHTA and CDR2 is FQGNSA. This CDR3 has 13 amino acids. V was shortened by 5 bases and J by 13 bases, with 20 bases between the two germline ends. CDR3 coding DNA: TGTGCCAGCAGCGACGGACGGGGAATGCGGGGCACCTTC. This translates into CASSDGRGMRGTF. Full variable domain (remainder filled in from reference TRBV7-2 and TRBJ1-2): GAGVSQSPSNKVTEKGKDVELRCDPISGHTALYWYRQSLGQGLEFLIYFQGNSAPDKSGLPSDRFSAERTGGSVSTLTIQRTQQEDSAVYLCASSDGRGMRGTFGSGTRLTVV.

The chain has TRBV7-2 and TRBJ2-2, with TRBD2 identical over 11 bases. CDR3 length: 16 amino acids. Germline V lookup: CDR1 SGHTA, CDR2 FQGNSA. With V trimmed by 1 base and J by 5 bases, 3 bases remained unmatched. CDR3 residues: CASSLVAGGKTGELFF. For the CDR3, the DNA is TGTGCCAGCAGCTTAGTAGCGGGGGGGAAAACCGGGGAGCTGTTTTTT. Supplemented by reference TRBV7-2 and TRBJ2-2, the full variable domain reads GAGVSQSPSNKVTEKGKDVELRCDPISGHTALYWYRQSLGQGLEFLIYFQGNSAPDKSGLPSDRFSAERTGGSVSTLTIQRTQQEDSAVYLCASSLVAGGKTGELFFGEGSRLTVL.

The chain uses TRBV18 and TRBJ2-7, with D maybe TRBD2 (6 bases). Germline V lookup: CDR1 KGHSH, CDR2 LQKENI. Deletions cut 4 bases from V and 0 bases from J, with 16 bases between. There are 16 residues in the CDR3. The CDR3 is CASSLRASDISYEQYF. DNA for the CDR3: TGTGCCAGCTCACTTCGAGCTAGCGACATCTCCTACGAGCAGTACTTC.